Shown below are 12 T cell receptor beta chains from a single sample sequenced in a study of blood T cells in healthy people across ages. PCR was performed a second time for about 7 to 11 cycles using a sample-barcoded 5' primer and a J-beta primer mix. TCRdb analysed the 5' RACE reads with MiXCR anew, one entry per CDR3 protein. Counted here are under 700,000 distinct CDR3 sequences, around 24% occurring once; the ten biggest clones make up 8.7%. The same data also went into a second study, on T cells of mothers and their children.

Sequenced input: blood. The receptors here all came from a boy aged 5-17 years in good health.

This clonotype has more than one count but fewer than ten. The chain joins TRBV4-1 to TRBJ2-5, with D perhaps matching TRBD1 or TRBD2 (6 bases each). With the DNA end fitting TRBJ2-7 better, the J assignment may be wrong. The CDR3 runs 13 residues. CDR1 is MGHRA and CDR2 is YSYEKL in the germline V gene. CDR3 protein: CASSVTGAGEQYF. The CDR3 coding sequence is TGCGCCAGCAGCGTTACGGGGGCCGGCGAGCAGTACTTC.

This clonotype was counted between two and nine times. The rearrangement links TRBV6-2 or TRBV6-3 to TRBJ2-5; weak D call: TRBD1 (6 bases). The CDR3 runs to 11 residues. CDR1 is MNHEY and CDR2 is SVGEGT in the germline V gene. The V and J ends lost 4 bases and 11 bases respectively, with 11 bases between them. The CDR3: CASSFGQRQYF. The DNA of the CDR3 is TGTGCCAGCAGTTTTGGACAGAGACAGTACTTC.

The chain employs TRBV7-9 and TRBJ2-6; maybe TRBD2 (5 bases). CDR3 length: 15 residues. Germline CDR1 is SEHNR and CDR2 is FQNEAQ (reference sequence). Trimming stripped 6 bases from V and 1 base from J, with 10 bases between. CDR3 sequence: CASSYTRSGANVLTF. CDR3 DNA: TGTGCCAGCAGTTATACTAGATCTGGGGCCAACGTCCTGACTTTC.

The chain links TRBV5-6 to TRBJ2-3; 11 bases match TRBD2. The ends lost 3 bases at V and 2 bases at J; junction bases unmatched: 11. The CDR3 is made up of 18 amino acids. Germline lookup yields CDR1 SGHDT and CDR2 YYEEEE. The CDR3: CASSSGTSGVESTDTQYF. The CDR3 bases are TGTGCCAGCAGCTCCGGGACTAGCGGAGTGGAATCCACAGATACGCAGTATTTT.

This clonotype was found a few times. This sequence joins TRBV3-1 and TRBJ2-1; a weak D match, TRBD2 (6 bases). Germline values: CDR1 LGHDT, CDR2 YNNKEL (reference sequence). The V end lost 4 bases, the J end lost 13 bases, and 14 bases lay between the germline ends. The CDR3 loop spans 12 amino acids. The CDR3 nucleotides read TGTGCCAGCAGCCTATCCGGGACTTACCAGTTCTTC. Amino acid sequence: CASSLSGTYQFF.

V is TRBV28 and J is TRBJ2-5, with D possibly being TRBD2 (6 bases). The J call is uncertain, as TRBJ2-7 better fits the DNA end. This CDR3 is 16 amino acids long. CDR1 is MDHEN, CDR2 SYDVKM, per germline. The CDR3 region is CASSPGTYPRVGEQYF. The DNA of the CDR3 is TGTGCCAGCAGCCCGGGGACTTACCCACGCGTCGGCGAGCAGTACTTC.

The J gene is TRBJ1-2, the V gene TRBV7-8; D not resolved. There are 15 residues in the CDR3. The germline CDR1 and CDR2 sequences are SGHVS and FQNEAQ. V was shortened by 1 base and J by 1 base, with 10 bases between the two germline ends. Here the CDR3 reads CASSLDGRSNYGYTF. DNA of the CDR3: TGTGCCAGCAGCTTAGATGGGAGAAGTAACTATGGCTACACCTTC.

A few counts support this clonotype. This chain links TRBV7-2 with TRBJ2-1; D remains unclear. Germline CDR1 reads SGHTA; CDR2 reads FQGNSA. With 5 bases removed from V and 10 bases from J, the gap between germline ends came to 15 bases. There are 13 residues in the CDR3. CDR3: CASSAEARPEQFF. CDR3 bases: TGTGCCAGCAGCGCCGAGGCGCGCCCAGAGCAGTTCTTC.

The genes are TRBV4-1 and TRBJ2-1; 12 nucleotides align to TRBD2. Germline CDR1 reads MGHRA; CDR2 reads YSYEKL. The CDR3 consists of 17 residues. V shed 0 bases, J shed 7 bases, and the junction held 7 bases outside the gene matches. The chain's CDR3 is CASSQDLTSGSRNEQFF. The CDR3 DNA reads TGCGCCAGCAGCCAAGATCTGACTAGCGGGAGCCGGAATGAGCAGTTCTTC.

This clonotype occurred a few times. The rearrangement uses TRBV12-3 or TRBV12-4 and TRBJ1-1; no clear D. Trimming cost V 6 bases and J 4 bases, with 15 bases left between them. The CDR3 length is 14 residues. As DNA, the CDR3 is TGTGCCAGCAGGGCTCCAAATGCGGGCACTGAAGCTTTCTTT. This codes for CASRAPNAGTEAFF.

This clonotype came up a few times. The J gene is TRBJ1-1, the V gene TRBV2; D is ambiguous. The CDR3 totals 13 residues. Trimming cost V 1 base and J 8 bases, with 11 bases left between them. Germline CDR1 SNHLY, CDR2 FYNNEI. CDR3 sequence: CASSEGWAEEAFF. CDR3 DNA sequence: TGTGCCAGCAGTGAAGGGTGGGCGGAGGAAGCTTTCTTT.

This clonotype occurred a few times. The genes are TRBV18 and TRBJ2-1; a weak D match, TRBD1 (5 bases). Germline V gene data show CDR1 as KGHSH and CDR2 as LQKENI. The length of the CDR3 is 12 residues. Trimming cost V 3 bases and J 10 bases, with 10 bases left between them. The CDR3 nucleotides read TGTGCCAGCTCACCGACAGTTAGGGAGCAGTTCTTC. It encodes CASSPTVREQFF. Variable domain in full (rest from reference TRBV18 and TRBJ2-1): NAGVMQNPRHLVRRRGQEARLRCSPMKGHSHVYWYRQLPEEGLKFMVYLQKENIIDESGMPKERFSAEFPKEGPSILRIQQVVRGDSAAYFCASSPTVREQFFGPGTRLTVL.